The clone carrying this T cell receptor beta chain was detected only once. TCRdb's table, derived via immunoSEQ multiplex PCR, lists solely in-frame clones and lacks some. The table lists tens of thousands of clones, approximately 97% of them singletons. The data stem from a study of technical replicates of blood from several donors. Germline lookup yields CDR1 MDHEN and CDR2 SYDVKM. This CDR3 is built from 15 residues. V lost 6 bases and J lost 2; bases outside the gene matches: 8. The sequence was collected from a human donor in good health. This sequence joins TRBV28 and TRBJ2-7, with 9 bases aligning to TRBD1. Input material: T cells isolated from PBMCs. The CDR3 protein is CASRFRTGATYEQYF. The CDR3, as DNA: TGTGCCAGCAGATTTCGGACAGGGGCAACCTACGAGCAGTACTTC.